The clone carrying this T cell receptor (beta chain) appeared a few times. The sample belongs to a study of T cell changes during pregnancy in multiple sclerosis. V lost 7 bases and J 0 bases, leaving 9 bases between the germline ends. Per the germline V gene, CDR1 is LNHDA and CDR2 is SQIVND (reference sequence). This CDR3 is 14 amino acids long. Only in-frame clones appear in the TCRdb table, and some are missing; sequencing was by immunoSEQ multiplex PCR. The table has roughly 80,000 clones, approximately 93% seen once. Here the sequenced sample was peripheral blood, taken in the second trimester of pregnancy. The rearrangement joins TRBV19 to TRBJ1-4; perhaps TRBD1 as D (5 bases). The receptor was isolated from a female donor with multiple sclerosis, enrolled in a pregnancy study. The CDR3 spells CASMDTPTNEKLFF. The CDR3 DNA sequence: TGTGCCAGTATGGACACTCCAACTAATGAAAAACTGTTTTTT.